This T cell receptor (beta chain) was found in a study of blood T cell repertoires in COVID-19. The overall study: Acute and convalescent COVID-19 specimens originated in the United States, Italy and Spain. In each case, the material was cDNA or gDNA derived from T cells, B-cell-depleted T cells, or PBMCs.

Assay used: immunoSEQ multiplex PCR; TCRdb lists only in-frame clones, some missing. The sample carries 90,000 to 150,000 clones, around 80% recorded once. The germline CDR1 and CDR2 sequences are MNHNS and SASEGT. Trimming pared 2 bases from V and 1 base from J, leaving 8 bases between. The CDR3 consists of 14 residues. The V and J genes are TRBV6-1 and TRBJ2-5, with D hard to call. What was sequenced was peripheral blood. The sequence derives from a man between 65 and 85 years old with acute or convalescent COVID-19. In nucleotides, the CDR3 is TGTGCCAGCAGTGAATTTGGCAGCCAAGAGACCCAGTACTTC. Residues: CASSEFGSQETQYF.